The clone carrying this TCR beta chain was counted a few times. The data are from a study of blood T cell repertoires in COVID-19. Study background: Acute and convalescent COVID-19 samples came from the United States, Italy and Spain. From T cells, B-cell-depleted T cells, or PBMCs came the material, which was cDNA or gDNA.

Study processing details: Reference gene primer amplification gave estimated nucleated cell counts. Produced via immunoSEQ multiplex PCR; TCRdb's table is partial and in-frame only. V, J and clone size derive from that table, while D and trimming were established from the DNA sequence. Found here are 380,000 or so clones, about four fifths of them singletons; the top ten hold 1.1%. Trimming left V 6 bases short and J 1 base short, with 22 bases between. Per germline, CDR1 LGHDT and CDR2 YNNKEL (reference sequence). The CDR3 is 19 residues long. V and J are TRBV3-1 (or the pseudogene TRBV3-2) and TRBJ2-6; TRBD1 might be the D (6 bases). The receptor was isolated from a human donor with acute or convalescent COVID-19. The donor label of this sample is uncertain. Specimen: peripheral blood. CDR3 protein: CASRPSPGQTVSGANVLTF. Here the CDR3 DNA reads TGTGCCAGCAGGCCAAGTCCGGGACAAACCGTTTCTGGGGCCAACGTCCTGACTTTC.